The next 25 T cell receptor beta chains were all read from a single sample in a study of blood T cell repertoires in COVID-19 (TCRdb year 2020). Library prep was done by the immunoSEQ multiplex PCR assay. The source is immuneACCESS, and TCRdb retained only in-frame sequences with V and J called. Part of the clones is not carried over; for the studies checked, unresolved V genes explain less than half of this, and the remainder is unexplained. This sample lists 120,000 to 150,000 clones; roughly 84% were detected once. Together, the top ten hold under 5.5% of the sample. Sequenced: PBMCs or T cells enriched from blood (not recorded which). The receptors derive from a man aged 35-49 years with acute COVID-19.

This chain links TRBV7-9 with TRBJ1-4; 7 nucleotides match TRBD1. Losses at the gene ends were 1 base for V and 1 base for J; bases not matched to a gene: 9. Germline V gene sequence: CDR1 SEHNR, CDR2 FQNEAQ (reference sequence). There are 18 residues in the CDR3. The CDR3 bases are TGTGCCAGCAGCTTAGGAAGGGGGCCAGGGGGAACTAATGAAAAACTGTTTTTT. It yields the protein CASSLGRGPGGTNEKLFF.

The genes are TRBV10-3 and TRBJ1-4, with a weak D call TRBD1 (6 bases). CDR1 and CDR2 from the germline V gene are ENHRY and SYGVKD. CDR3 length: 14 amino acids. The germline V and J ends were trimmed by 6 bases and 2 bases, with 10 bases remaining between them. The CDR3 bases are TGTGCCATCAGCAGACAGGCGACTAATGAAAAACTGTTTTTT. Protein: CAISRQATNEKLFF.

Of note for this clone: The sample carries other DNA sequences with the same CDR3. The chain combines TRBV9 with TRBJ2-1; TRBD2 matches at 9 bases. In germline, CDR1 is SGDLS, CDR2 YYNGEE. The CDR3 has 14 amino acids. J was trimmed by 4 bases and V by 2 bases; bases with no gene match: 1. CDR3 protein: CASSVSGSYNEQFF. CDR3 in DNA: TGTGCCAGCAGCGTTAGCGGGAGTTACAATGAGCAGTTCTTC.

The CDR3: CASSPPGSQPQHF. Here the CDR3 DNA reads TGTGCCAGCAGCCCGCCGGGGAGCCAGCCCCAGCATTTT. The chain recombines TRBV12-3 or TRBV12-4 with TRBJ1-5; D gene uncertain. This CDR3 is built from 13 residues. Between the trimmed V and J ends, which lost 6 bases and 7 bases, there was a span of 13 bases.

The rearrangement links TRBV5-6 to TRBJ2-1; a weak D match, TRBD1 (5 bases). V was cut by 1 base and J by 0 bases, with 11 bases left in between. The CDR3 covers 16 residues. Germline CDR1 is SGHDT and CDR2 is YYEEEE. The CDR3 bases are TGTGCCAGCAGCTTGTTGGGGCAGAACTCCTACAATGAGCAGTTCTTC. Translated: CASSLLGQNSYNEQFF.

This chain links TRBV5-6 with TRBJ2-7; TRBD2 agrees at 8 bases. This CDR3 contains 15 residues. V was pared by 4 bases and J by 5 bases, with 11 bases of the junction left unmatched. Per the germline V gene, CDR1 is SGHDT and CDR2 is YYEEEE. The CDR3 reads CASSTSGTRKDEQYF. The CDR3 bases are TGTGCCAGCAGCACGTCCGGGACTAGAAAGGACGAGCAGTACTTC. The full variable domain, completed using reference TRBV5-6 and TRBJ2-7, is DAGVTQSPTHLIKTRGQQVTLRCSPKSGHDTVSWYQQALGQGPQFIFQYYEEEERQRGNFPDRFSGHQFPNYSSELNVNALLLGDSALYLCASSTSGTRKDEQYFGPGTRLTVT.

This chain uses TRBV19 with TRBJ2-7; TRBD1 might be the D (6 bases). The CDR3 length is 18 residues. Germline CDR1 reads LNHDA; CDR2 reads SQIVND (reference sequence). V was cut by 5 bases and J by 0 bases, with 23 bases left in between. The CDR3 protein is CASSAFIPRTVTSYEQYF. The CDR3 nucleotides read TGTGCCAGTAGTGCTTTCATCCCCCGGACAGTAACCTCCTACGAGCAGTACTTC.

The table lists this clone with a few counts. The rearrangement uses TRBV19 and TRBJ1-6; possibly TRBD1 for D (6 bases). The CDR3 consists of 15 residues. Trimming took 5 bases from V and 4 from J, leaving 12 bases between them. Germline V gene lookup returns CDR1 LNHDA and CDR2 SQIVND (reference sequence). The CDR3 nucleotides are TGTGCCAGTAGTGGAGACAGGAATTATAATTCACCCCTCCACTTT. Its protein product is CASSGDRNYNSPLHF.

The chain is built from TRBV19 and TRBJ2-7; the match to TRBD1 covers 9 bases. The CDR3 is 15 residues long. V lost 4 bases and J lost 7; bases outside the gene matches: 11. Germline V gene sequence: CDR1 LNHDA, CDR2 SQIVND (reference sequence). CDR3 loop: CASSTHRGPGFEQYF. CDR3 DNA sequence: TGTGCCAGTAGTACCCACAGGGGGCCCGGGTTTGAGCAGTACTTC.

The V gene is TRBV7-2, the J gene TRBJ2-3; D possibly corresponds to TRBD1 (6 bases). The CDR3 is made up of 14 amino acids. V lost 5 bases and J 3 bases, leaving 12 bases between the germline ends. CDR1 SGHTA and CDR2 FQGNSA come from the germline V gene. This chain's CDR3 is CASSPLRGTDTQYF. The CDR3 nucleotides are TGTGCCAGCAGCCCACTCAGGGGAACAGATACGCAGTATTTT.

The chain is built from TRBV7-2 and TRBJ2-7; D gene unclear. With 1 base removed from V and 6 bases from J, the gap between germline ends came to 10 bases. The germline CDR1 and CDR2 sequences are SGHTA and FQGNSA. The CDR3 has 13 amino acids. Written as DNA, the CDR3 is TGTGCCAGCAGCTTAGAGTTTGCCGGCGAGCAGTACTTC. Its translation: CASSLEFAGEQYF.

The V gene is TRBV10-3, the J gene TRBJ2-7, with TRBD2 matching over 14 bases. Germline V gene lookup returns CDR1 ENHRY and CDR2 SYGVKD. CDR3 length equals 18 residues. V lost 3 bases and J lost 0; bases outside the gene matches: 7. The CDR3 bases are TGTGCCATCAGTGACATGGGACTAGCGGGGGTCGACTCCTACGAGCAGTACTTC. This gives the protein CAISDMGLAGVDSYEQYF.

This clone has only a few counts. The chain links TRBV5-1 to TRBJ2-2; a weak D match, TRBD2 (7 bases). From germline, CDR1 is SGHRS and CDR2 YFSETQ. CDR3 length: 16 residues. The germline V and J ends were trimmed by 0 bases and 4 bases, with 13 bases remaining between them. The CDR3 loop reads CASSLDPGGLTGELFF. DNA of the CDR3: TGCGCCAGCAGCTTGGACCCGGGGGGCCTCACCGGGGAGCTGTTTTTT.

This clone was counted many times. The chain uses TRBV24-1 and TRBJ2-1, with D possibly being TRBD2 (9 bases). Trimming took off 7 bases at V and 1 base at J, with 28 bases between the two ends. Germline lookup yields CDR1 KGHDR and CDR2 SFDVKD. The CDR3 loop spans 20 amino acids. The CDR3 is CATSERQGASGTMSYNEQFF. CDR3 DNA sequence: TGTGCCACCAGCGAACGCCAGGGGGCTAGCGGGACAATGTCCTACAATGAGCAGTTCTTC.

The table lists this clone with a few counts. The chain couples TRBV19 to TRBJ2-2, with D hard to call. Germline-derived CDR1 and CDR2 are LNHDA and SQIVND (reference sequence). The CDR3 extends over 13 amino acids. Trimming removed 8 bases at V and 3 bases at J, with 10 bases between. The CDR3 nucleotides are TGTGCCAGTGTTGACGGGTACACCGGGGAGCTGTTTTTT. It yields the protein CASVDGYTGELFF.

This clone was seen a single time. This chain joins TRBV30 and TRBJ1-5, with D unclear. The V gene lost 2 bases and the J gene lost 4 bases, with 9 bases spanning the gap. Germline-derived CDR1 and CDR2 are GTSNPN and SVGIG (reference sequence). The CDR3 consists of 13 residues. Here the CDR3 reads CAWSPRGNQPQHF. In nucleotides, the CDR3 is TGTGCCTGGAGTCCCCGGGGAAATCAGCCCCAGCATTTT.

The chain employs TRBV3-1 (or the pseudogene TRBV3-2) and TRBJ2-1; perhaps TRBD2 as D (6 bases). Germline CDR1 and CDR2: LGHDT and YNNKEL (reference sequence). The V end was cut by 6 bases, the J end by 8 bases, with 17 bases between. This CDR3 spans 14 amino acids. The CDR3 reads CASSRRDFSDEQFF. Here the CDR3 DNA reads TGTGCCAGCAGTAGGCGGGATTTTAGCGATGAGCAGTTCTTC.

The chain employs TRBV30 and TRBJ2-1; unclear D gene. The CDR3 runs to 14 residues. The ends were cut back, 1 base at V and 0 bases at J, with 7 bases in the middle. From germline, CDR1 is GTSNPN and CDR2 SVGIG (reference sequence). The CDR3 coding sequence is TGTGCCTGGAGTGGGGCCAGCTCCTACAATGAGCAGTTCTTC. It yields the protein CAWSGASSYNEQFF.

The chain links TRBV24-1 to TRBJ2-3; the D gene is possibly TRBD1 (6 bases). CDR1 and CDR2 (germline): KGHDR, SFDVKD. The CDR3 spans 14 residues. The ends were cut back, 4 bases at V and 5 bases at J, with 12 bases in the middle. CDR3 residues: CATSEYDRRDTQYF. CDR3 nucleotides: TGTGCCACCAGTGAATACGACAGGAGAGATACGCAGTATTTT.

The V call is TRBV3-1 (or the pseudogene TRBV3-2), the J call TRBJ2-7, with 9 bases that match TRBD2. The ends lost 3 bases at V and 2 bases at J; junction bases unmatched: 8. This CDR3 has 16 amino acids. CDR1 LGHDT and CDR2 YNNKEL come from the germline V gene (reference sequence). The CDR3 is CASSHSGTSSTYEQYF. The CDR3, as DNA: TGTGCCAGCAGCCACTCTGGGACTAGCAGCACCTACGAGCAGTACTTC.

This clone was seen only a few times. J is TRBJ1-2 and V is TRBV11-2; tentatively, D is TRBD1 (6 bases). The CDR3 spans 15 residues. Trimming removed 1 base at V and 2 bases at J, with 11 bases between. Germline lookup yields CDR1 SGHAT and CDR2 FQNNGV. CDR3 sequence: CASSLGPGENYGYTF. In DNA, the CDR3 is TGTGCCAGCAGCTTAGGTCCAGGGGAAAACTATGGCTACACCTTC. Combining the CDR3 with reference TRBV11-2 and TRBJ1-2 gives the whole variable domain EAGVAQSPRYKIIEKRQSVAFWCNPISGHATLYWYQQILGQGPKLLIQFQNNGVVDDSQLPKDRFSAERLKGVDSTLKIQPAKLEDSAVYLCASSLGPGENYGYTFGSGTRLTVV.

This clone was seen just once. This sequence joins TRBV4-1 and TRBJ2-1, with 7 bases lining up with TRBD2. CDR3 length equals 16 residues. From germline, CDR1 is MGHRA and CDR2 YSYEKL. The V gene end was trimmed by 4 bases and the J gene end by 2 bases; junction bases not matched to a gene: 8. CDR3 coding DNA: TGCGCCAGCAGCCTTATCCTAGCGGACACCTACAATGAGCAGTTCTTC. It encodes CASSLILADTYNEQFF.

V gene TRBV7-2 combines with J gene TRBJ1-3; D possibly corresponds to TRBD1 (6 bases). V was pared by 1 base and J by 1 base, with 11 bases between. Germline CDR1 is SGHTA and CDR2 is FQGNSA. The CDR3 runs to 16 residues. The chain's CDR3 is CASSLVGGASGNTIYF. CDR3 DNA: TGTGCCAGCAGCTTAGTCGGGGGGGCTTCTGGAAACACCATATATTTT.

CDR3 amino acids: CASSPRHVENTGELFF. The CDR3 DNA follows: TGTGCCAGCAGCCCACGACACGTTGAAAACACCGGGGAGCTGTTTTTT. The chain carries TRBV14 and TRBJ2-2; no clear D gene. The CDR3 is made up of 16 amino acids. The V gene lost 4 bases and the J gene lost 2 bases, with 14 bases spanning the gap. Germline loops: CDR1 SGHDN, CDR2 FVKESK.

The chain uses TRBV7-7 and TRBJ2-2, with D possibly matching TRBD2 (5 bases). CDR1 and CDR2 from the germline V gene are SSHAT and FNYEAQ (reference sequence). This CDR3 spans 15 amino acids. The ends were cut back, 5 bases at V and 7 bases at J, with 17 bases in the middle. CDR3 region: CASSPELGAGGELFF. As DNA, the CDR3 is TGTGCCAGCAGCCCCGAACTAGGCGCTGGCGGGGAGCTGTTTTTT.